This T cell receptor beta chain was profiled in a study of naive and memory T cell subsets. Four PCR rounds used nested alpha and beta constant region primers plus the SP2 primer. One entry per CDR3 protein, called by TCRdb with MiXCR from the UMI-ligation and nested PCR reads. The data contain approximately 37,000 distinct CDR3 sequences, approximately 10% of them singletons. V lost 4 bases, J lost 6 bases, and 14 bases lay in between. Germline lookup yields CDR1 SGDLS and CDR2 YYNGEE. CDR3 length: 13 residues. As to treatment: skin biopsy from PPD injection site in Mantoux-positive individual. TCR cDNA received a 3' ligated oligonucleotide that carried a UMI.

This chain joins TRBV9 and TRBJ2-7; a possible D gene is TRBD2 (6 bases). Sequencing used skin, obtained from a tuberculin skin test site. The clonotype originates from an adult in good health. CDR3 sequence: CASSLTRISEQYF. The CDR3 DNA sequence: TGTGCCAGCAGCCTGACTAGGATCTCCGAGCAGTACTTC.